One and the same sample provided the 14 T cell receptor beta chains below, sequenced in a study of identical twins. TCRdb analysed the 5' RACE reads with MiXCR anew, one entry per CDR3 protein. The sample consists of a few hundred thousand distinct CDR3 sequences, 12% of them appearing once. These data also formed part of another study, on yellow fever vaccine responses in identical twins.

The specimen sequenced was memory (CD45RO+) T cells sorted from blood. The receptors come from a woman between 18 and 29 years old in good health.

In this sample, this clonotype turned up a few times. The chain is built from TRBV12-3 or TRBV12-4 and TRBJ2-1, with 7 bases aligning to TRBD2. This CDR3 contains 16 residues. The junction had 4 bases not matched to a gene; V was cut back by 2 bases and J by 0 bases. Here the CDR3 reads CASSLWRESSYNEQFF. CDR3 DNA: TGTGCCAGCAGTTTATGGCGGGAGAGCTCCTACAATGAGCAGTTCTTC.

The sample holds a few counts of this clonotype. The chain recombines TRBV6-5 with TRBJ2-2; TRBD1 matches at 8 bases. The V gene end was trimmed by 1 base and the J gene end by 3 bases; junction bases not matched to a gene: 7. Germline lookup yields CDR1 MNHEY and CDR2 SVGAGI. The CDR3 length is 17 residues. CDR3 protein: CASSYFGQGLDTGELFF. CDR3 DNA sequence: TGTGCCAGCAGTTACTTCGGACAGGGTTTAGACACCGGGGAGCTGTTTTTT.

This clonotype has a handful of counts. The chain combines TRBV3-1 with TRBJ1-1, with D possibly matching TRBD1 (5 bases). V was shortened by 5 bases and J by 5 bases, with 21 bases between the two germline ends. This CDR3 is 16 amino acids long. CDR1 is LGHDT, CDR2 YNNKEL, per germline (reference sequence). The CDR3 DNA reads TGTGCCAGCAGCAAGGGAAGGATCGTTGGACATACTGAAGCTTTCTTT. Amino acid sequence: CASSKGRIVGHTEAFF.

The CDR3 region is CASSAKRGLAGITDTQYF. For the CDR3, the DNA is TGTGCCAGTAGTGCGAAACGTGGACTAGCGGGGATCACAGATACGCAGTATTTT. The J gene is TRBJ2-3, the V gene TRBV19, with TRBD2 identical over 12 bases. The V segment lost 5 bases and the J segment 2 bases; nucleotides outside the gene matches: 11. Germline V lookup: CDR1 LNHDA, CDR2 SQIVND (reference sequence). The CDR3 is made up of 18 amino acids.

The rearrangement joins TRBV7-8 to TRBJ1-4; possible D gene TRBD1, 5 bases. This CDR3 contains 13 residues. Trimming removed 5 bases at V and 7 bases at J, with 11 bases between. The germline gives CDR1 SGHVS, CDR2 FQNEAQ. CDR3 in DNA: TGTGCCAGCAGCCCCTGGGGGAGTGAAAAACTGTTTTTT. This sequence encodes CASSPWGSEKLFF. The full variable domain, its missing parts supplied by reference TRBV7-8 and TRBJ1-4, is GAGVSQSPRYKVAKRGQDVALRCDPISGHVSLFWYQQALGQGPEFLTYFQNEAQLDKSGLPSDRFFAERPEGSVSTLKIQRTQQEDSAVYLCASSPWGSEKLFFGSGTQLSVL.

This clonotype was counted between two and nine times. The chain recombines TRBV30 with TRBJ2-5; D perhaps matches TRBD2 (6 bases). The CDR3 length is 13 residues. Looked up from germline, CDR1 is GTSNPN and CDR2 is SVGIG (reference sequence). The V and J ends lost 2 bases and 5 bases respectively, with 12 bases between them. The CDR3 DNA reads TGTGCCTGGAGTCTCGGGGGAACCGAGACCCAGTACTTC. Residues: CAWSLGGTETQYF.

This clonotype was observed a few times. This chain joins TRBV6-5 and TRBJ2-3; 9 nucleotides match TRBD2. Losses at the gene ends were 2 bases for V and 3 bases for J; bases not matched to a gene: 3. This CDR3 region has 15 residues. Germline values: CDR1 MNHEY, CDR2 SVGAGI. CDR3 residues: CASSYSGGSTDTQYF. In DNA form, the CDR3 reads TGTGCCAGCAGTTACAGCGGGGGGTCAACAGATACGCAGTATTTT.

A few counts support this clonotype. The CDR3 spells CASSPQPGSFEKLFF. DNA for the CDR3: TGTGCCAGCAGTCCCCAACCAGGGAGCTTTGAAAAACTGTTTTTT. This chain uses TRBV6-1 with TRBJ1-4, with D tentatively TRBD1 (5 bases). The V end was cut by 5 bases, the J end by 7 bases, with 17 bases between. The V gene's germline CDR1 is MNHNS and CDR2 SASEGT. The CDR3 has 15 residues.

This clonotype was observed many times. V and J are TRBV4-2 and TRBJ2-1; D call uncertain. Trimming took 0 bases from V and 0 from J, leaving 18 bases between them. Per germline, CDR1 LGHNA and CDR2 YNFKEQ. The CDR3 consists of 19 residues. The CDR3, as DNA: TGTGCCAGCAGCCAAGATTCCGTTTTCGGACCGGGCTCCTACAATGAGCAGTTCTTC. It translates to CASSQDSVFGPGSYNEQFF.

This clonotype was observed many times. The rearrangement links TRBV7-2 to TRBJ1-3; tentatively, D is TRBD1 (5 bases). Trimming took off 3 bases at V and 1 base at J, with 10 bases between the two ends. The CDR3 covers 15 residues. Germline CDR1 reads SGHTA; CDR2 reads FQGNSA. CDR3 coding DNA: TGTGCCAGCAGCTTCTTTCAGGGATCTGGAAACACCATATATTTT. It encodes CASSFFQGSGNTIYF.

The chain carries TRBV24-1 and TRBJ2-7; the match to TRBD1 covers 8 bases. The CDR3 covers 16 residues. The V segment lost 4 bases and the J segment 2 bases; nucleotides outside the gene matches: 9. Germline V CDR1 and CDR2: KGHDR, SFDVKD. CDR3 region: CATSDARDRPPYEQYF. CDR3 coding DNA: TGTGCCACCAGTGACGCCCGGGACAGGCCCCCCTACGAGCAGTACTTC.

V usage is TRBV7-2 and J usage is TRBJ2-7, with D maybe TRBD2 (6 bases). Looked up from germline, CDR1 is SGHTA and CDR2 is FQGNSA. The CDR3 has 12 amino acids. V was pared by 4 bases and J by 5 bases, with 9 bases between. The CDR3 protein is CASSSQRDEQYF. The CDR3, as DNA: TGTGCCAGCAGCTCCCAGCGGGACGAGCAGTACTTC.

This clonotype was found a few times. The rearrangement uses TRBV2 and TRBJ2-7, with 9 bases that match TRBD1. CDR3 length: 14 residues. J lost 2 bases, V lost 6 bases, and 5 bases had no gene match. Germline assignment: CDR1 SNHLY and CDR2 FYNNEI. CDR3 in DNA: TGTGCCAGCAGGGGACAGGGAAAAACCTACGAGCAGTACTTC. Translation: CASRGQGKTYEQYF.

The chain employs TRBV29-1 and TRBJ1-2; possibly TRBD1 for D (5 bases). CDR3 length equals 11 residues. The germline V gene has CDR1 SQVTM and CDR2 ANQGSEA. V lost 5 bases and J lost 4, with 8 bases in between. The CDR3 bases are TGCAGCGTTTGGGACGGCTATGGCTACACCTTC. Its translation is CSVWDGYGYTF.